This T cell receptor (beta chain) appears in the sequencing data of a study of T cell responses to AZD1222 COVID-19 vaccine. To note about this clone: Its antigen remains unknown.

Study conclusions and caveats: The span of vaccine-associated CD4 TCRs extended across spike, with dominance at 160-218 and 743-854. Clonal diversity may have been underestimated, and the donors were mostly white British, with more females than males. Spike-specific TCR breadth and depth rose after two AZD1222 doses.

The CDR3 is made up of 16 amino acids. V was clipped by 0 bases and J by 4 bases; unmatched bases: 8. Germline values: CDR1 MNHEY, CDR2 SVGAGI. Produced via immunoSEQ multiplex PCR; TCRdb's table is partial and in-frame only. The sample shows about 120,000 clones, around 86% of them seen only once. Specimen: peripheral blood, collected on day 0 of AZD1222 vaccination. V and J are TRBV6-5 and TRBJ1-2; TRBD1 agrees at 7 bases. The clonotype comes from an adult in good health. The CDR3 coding sequence is TGTGCCAGCAGTTACTCCTTGACAGGGAATGGCTATGGCTACACCTTC. It codes for CASSYSLTGNGYGYTF.